The 12 T cell receptor beta chains in this list originate from one sample, sequenced in a study of OX40 agonist ivuxolimab in advanced cancers. Using immunoSEQ multiplex PCR, the repertoire was profiled, and TCRdb retains in-frame clones only, with some absent. The data show 45,000 to 55,000 clones, 94% seen once. The sample here was CD4+ or CD8+ T cells sorted from blood, taken in a trial of the OX40 agonist ivuxolimab. The source of these receptors is an adult with an advanced solid tumor such as melanoma, head and neck, liver or kidney cancer.

The chain has TRBV6-5 and TRBJ2-7; D uncertain. Trimming took 5 bases from V and 2 from J, leaving 10 bases between them. The germline CDR1 and CDR2 sequences are MNHEY and SVGAGI. The CDR3 runs 13 residues. CDR3 region: CASSGSAAYEQYF. In DNA form, the CDR3 reads TGTGCCAGCAGTGGTTCGGCAGCCTACGAGCAGTACTTC.

The rearrangement uses TRBV7-8 and TRBJ2-3, with D unclear. This CDR3 has 13 residues. CDR1 and CDR2 (germline): SGHVS, FQNEAQ. V was cut by 1 base and J by 3 bases, with 5 bases left in between. CDR3 DNA sequence: TGTGCCAGCAGCTTAGTAGTTACAGATACGCAGTATTTT. It translates to CASSLVVTDTQYF.

V is TRBV21-1 and J is TRBJ2-7. TRBV21-1 is flagged as a pseudogene. The length of the CDR3 is 16 residues. The CDR3 reads CASSKEKGRTDYEQYF. The CDR3 DNA sequence: TGTGCCAGCAGCAAAGAAAAAGGGCGGACGGACTACGAGCAGTACTTC.

The chain carries TRBV2 and TRBJ2-5; 7 bases map to TRBD2. The junction had 6 bases not matched to a gene; V was cut back by 3 bases and J by 8 bases. The CDR3 has 13 amino acids. In germline, CDR1 is SNHLY, CDR2 FYNNEI. The chain's CDR3 is CASSEAPGGTQYF. CDR3 coding DNA: TGTGCCAGCAGTGAGGCCCCGGGGGGAACCCAGTACTTC.

The rearrangement links TRBV4-1 to TRBJ2-7; TRBD2 agrees at 12 bases. Germline CDR1 is MGHRA and CDR2 is YSYEKL. The CDR3 totals 16 residues. Losses at the gene ends were 4 bases for V and 4 bases for J; bases not matched to a gene: 8. The CDR3 DNA reads TGCGCCAGCAGCCCTCAGACTAGCGGGAGTAGGTACGAGCAGTACTTC. It encodes CASSPQTSGSRYEQYF.

The chain uses TRBV19 and TRBJ2-7; 11 bases agree with TRBD2. Trimming took 9 bases from V and 3 from J; bases not matched to a gene: 7. There are 14 residues in the CDR3. Germline V gives CDR1 LNHDA, CDR2 SQIVND (reference sequence). The CDR3 DNA reads as TGTGCCAGCTCCGGGACTAGCGGTTTCTACGAGCAGTACTTC. This encodes CASSGTSGFYEQYF.

The chain links TRBV19 to TRBJ1-1; D may be TRBD1 (6 bases). From germline, CDR1 is LNHDA and CDR2 SQIVND (reference sequence). V lost 6 bases to trimming and J lost 3 bases, with 8 bases between them. The CDR3 is 12 residues long. CDR3 DNA sequence: TGTGCCAGTAGACAGGGTTACACTGAAGCTTTCTTT. Amino acids: CASRQGYTEAFF. The full variable domain, with the rest looked up from reference TRBV19 and TRBJ1-1, is DGGITQSPKYLFRKEGQNVTLSCEQNLNHDAMYWYRQDPGQGLRLIYYSQIVNDFQKGDIAEGYSVSREKKESFPLTVTSAQKNPTAFYLCASRQGYTEAFFGQGTRLTVV.

The J gene is TRBJ1-2, the V gene TRBV29-1, with 9 bases aligning to TRBD1. Germline V gene sequence: CDR1 SQVTM, CDR2 ANQGSEA. V shed 3 bases and J 2 bases; nucleotides not matched to a gene: 10. The CDR3 sequence is 16 residues long. The CDR3 here is CSVELDRGAPNYGYTF. CDR3 nucleotide sequence: TGCAGCGTTGAGCTGGACAGGGGAGCTCCCAACTATGGCTACACCTTC.

The chain is built from TRBV5-1 and TRBJ2-1, with TRBD1 as a possible D gene (7 bases). Looked up from germline, CDR1 is SGHRS and CDR2 is YFSETQ. V was clipped by 0 bases and J by 5 bases, with 24 bases between them. This CDR3 comprises 19 residues. CDR3 protein: CASSLEGAYSGGDHNEQFF. CDR3 sequence (DNA): TGCGCCAGCAGCTTGGAGGGGGCATATAGCGGTGGGGATCACAATGAGCAGTTCTTC.

V gene TRBV5-6 combines with J gene TRBJ2-2; 12 bases are shared with TRBD2. In germline, CDR1 is SGHDT, CDR2 YYEEEE. Trimming cost V 4 bases and J 4 bases; bases outside gene matches: 5. This CDR3 contains 16 residues. Written as DNA, the CDR3 is TGTGCCAGCAGCCTGCCTAGCGGGAGGGTCACCGGGGAGCTGTTTTTT. This translates into CASSLPSGRVTGELFF.

V and J are TRBV25-1 and TRBJ2-7; D is ambiguous. Trimming removed 5 bases at V and 6 bases at J, with 14 bases between. Germline V gene lookup returns CDR1 MGHDK and CDR2 SYGVNS. The CDR3 consists of 13 residues. The CDR3 region is CASSKTRLGEQYF. In DNA form, the CDR3 reads TGTGCCAGCAGTAAGACGCGCCTGGGCGAGCAGTACTTC.

The chain couples TRBV4-3 to TRBJ2-2; 7 bases are shared with TRBD1. The CDR3 is 19 residues long. The V segment lost 3 bases and the J segment 6 bases; nucleotides outside the gene matches: 19. Looked up from germline, CDR1 is LGHNA and CDR2 is YSLEER. CDR3 protein: CASSQLRIQGVSNPGELFF. In nucleotides, the CDR3 is TGCGCCAGCAGCCAGCTGAGAATCCAGGGGGTTTCTAACCCCGGGGAGCTGTTTTTT.